The entry that follows covers one T cell receptor (beta chain) sequence. Its antigen specificity is not known. No qualities accompany the bases; no much larger clone lies one base away. Deletion took 4 bases off V and 1 base off J, with a span of 11 bases between the germline ends. The CDR3 starts with the cysteine, ends with the phenylalanine, and has 14 residues. The sequence is cut down to CDR3 DNA, 42 bases in frame from base 1. Sequences MNHNY (CDR1) and SVGAGI (CDR2) are obtained from the germline V gene (reference sequence). The library was produced with the immunoSEQ multiplex PCR assay. Held by TCRdb, this immuneACCESS table contains in-frame sequences only and omits some clones. Under half of the omission traces to an unresolved V gene where checked; the cause of the rest is unknown. This sample is represented by nearly 110,000 clones; about 90% of them were singletons. The biggest ten clones account for around 1.5% of the sample.

The data were obtained in a study of T cell changes during pregnancy in multiple sclerosis (dated by TCRdb to about 2019). With respect to the entire study: The study looked at changes in the T cell repertoire across pregnancy in women with multiple sclerosis.

The TCR was taken from a female donor with multiple sclerosis, enrolled in a pregnancy study. Sequenced material: peripheral blood, taken after pregnancy. The sequence is built from TRBV6-6 and TRBJ2-7; the D gene remains uncertain. The CDR3 region has the sequence CASSFDSRSYEQYF. The DNA sequence is TGTGCCAGCAGTTTCGACTCACGATCCTACGAGCAGTACTTC.